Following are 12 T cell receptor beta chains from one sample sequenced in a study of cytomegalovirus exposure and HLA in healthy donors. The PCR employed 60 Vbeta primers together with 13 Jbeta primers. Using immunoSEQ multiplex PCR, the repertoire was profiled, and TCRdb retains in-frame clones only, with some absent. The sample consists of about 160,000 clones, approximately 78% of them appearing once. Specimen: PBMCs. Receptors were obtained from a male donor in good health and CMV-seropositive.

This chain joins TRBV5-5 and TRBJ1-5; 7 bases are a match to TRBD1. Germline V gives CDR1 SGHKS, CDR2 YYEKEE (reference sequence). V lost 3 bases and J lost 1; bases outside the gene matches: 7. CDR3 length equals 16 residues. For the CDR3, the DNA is TGTGCCAGCAGCTCCGACAGGGTTCAAAGCAATCAGCCCCAGCATTTT. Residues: CASSSDRVQSNQPQHF.

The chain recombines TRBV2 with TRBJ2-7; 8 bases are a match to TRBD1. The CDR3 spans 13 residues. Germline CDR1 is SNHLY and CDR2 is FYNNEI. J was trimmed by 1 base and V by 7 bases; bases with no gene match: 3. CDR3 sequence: CASTTGGSYEQYF. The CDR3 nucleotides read TGTGCCAGCACAACAGGGGGTTCCTACGAGCAGTACTTC. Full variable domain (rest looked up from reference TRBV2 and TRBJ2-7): EPEVTQTPSHQVTQMGQEVILRCVPISNHLYFYWYRQILGQKVEFLVSFYNNEISEKSEIFDDQFSVERPDGSNFTLKIRSTKLEDSAMYFCASTTGGSYEQYFGPGTRLTVT.

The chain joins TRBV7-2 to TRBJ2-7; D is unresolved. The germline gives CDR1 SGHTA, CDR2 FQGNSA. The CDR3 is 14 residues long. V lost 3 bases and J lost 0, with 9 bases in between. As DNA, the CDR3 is TGTGCCAGCAGCTTCGAGCGACTCTCCTACGAGCAGTACTTC. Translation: CASSFERLSYEQYF.

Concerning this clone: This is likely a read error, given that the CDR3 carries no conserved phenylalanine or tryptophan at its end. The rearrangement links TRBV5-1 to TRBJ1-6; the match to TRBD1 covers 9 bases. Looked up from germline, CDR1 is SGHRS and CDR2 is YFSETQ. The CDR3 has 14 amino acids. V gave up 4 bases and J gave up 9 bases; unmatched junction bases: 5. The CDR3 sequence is CASSPGQGFSPLHS. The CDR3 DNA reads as TGCGCCAGCAGCCCGGGACAGGGTTTTTCACCCCTCCACTCT.

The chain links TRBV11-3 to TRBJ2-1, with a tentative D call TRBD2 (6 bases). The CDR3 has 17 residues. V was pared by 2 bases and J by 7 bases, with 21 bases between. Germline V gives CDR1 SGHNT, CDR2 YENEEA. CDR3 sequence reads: CASSLNLASPLMNEQFF. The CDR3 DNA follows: TGTGCCAGCAGCTTAAACCTAGCGAGCCCCCTGATGAATGAGCAGTTCTTC.

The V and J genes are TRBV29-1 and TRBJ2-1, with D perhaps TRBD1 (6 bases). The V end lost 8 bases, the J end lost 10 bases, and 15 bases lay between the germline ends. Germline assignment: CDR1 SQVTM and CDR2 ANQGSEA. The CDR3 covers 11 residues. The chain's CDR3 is CSPLWGTEQFF. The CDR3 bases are TGCAGCCCCTTATGGGGGACAGAGCAGTTCTTC.

The CDR3 nucleotides read TGTGCCATCAGCACACGACAGGGTCGGGACGAGCAGTACTTC. It specifies CAISTRQGRDEQYF. The chain recombines TRBV10-3 with TRBJ2-7, with 7 nucleotides matching TRBD1. Trimming took 6 bases from V and 5 from J; bases not matched to a gene: 10. The CDR3 loop spans 14 amino acids. Germline lookup yields CDR1 ENHRY and CDR2 SYGVKD.

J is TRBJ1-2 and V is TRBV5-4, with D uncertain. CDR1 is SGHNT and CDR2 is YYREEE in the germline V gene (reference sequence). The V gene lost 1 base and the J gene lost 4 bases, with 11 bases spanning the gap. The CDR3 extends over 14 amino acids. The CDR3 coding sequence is TGTGCCAGCAGCTTGCAGATGGCAGGCTATGGCTACACCTTC. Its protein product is CASSLQMAGYGYTF.

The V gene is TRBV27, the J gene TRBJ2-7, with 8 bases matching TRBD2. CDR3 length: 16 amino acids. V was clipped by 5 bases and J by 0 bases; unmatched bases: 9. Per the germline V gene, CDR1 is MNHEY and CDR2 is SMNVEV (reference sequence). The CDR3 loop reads CASSPGTSGSSYEQYF. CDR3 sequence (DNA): TGTGCCAGCAGTCCCGGTACTAGCGGTTCCTCCTACGAGCAGTACTTC.

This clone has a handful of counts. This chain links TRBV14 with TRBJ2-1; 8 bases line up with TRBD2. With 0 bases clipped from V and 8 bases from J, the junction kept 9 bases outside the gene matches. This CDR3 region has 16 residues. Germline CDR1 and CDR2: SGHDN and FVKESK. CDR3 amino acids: CASSQDWREETYEQFF. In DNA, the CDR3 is TGTGCCAGCAGCCAAGACTGGCGGGAGGAGACCTATGAGCAGTTCTTC.

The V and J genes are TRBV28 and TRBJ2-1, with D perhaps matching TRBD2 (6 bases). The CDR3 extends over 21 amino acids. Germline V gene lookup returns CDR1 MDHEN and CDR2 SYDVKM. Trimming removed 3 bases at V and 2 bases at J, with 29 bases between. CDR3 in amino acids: CASSFKIIFPWGEKTYNEQFF. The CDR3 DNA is TGTGCCAGCAGTTTTAAAATAATCTTCCCCTGGGGGGAGAAGACCTACAATGAGCAGTTCTTC.

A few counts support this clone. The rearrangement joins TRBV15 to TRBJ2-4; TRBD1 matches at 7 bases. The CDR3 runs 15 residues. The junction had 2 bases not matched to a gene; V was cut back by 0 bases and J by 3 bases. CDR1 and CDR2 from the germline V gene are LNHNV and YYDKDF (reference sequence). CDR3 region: CATSRDWDSKNIQYF. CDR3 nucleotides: TGTGCCACCAGCAGAGACTGGGACAGCAAAAACATTCAGTACTTC.